This T cell receptor (beta chain) was documented in a study of blood T cells in healthy people across ages. Points from the study as a whole: Measured against age, TCR beta diversity per million T cells decreased in a roughly linear manner. More naive CD4+ cells and higher diversity marked long-lived donors relative to aged donors.

Next came a second PCR, run for about 6 to 11 cycles, which used a sample-barcoded 5' primer along with a J-beta primer mix. TCRdb ran MiXCR on the 5' RACE reads and lists one entry per CDR3 protein. The sample holds roughly 1,700,000 distinct CDR3 sequences, 28% seen once. This clonotype was observed a handful of times. What it binds is not known. Staff drew roughly 10 milliliters of peripheral blood from each donor. Isolating PBMCs gave at least 6.5 million of these cells per sample. J lost 5 bases, V lost 6 bases, and 7 bases had no gene match. The CDR3 has 15 residues. The rearrangement links TRBV12-3 or TRBV12-4 to TRBJ1-5; 10 nucleotides line up with TRBD1. This receptor was identified in a woman aged 30 to 39 in good health. The sample was blood. The CDR3 region has the DNA TGTGCCAGCAGGGGAACCGGGACAGGGGATCAGCCCCAGCATTTT. Its protein product is CASRGTGTGDQPQHF.